This T cell receptor beta chain stems from a study of glioma-infiltrating T cells. For this clonotype: Its target is not known.

Amplification of TCR alpha and beta CDR3 regions from RNA used iRepertoire nested multiplex PCR. TCRdb re-derived calls from the multiplex PCR reads in MiXCR, one entry per CDR3 protein. The data contain more than 110,000 distinct CDR3 sequences, roughly 43% of them singletons. The study, taken as a whole, reports: Non-neoplastic patients had below-expected tissue-blood divergence, while all gliomas exceeded expectation. Only very few CDR3 sequences appeared in both tissue and blood.

The clonotype was recovered from a human donor with low-grade glioma or glioblastoma, undergoing nonglioma brain surgery, or in good health (not recorded which). What was sequenced was glioma tissue, nonneoplastic brain tissue, or PBMCs (not recorded which).

CDR3 in DNA: TGTGCCAGCAGTTACGCGGGGACCATCTACAATGAGCAGTTCTTC. Protein product: CASSYAGTIYNEQFF. The rearrangement links TRBV6-1 to TRBJ2-1, with D perhaps TRBD2 (6 bases). Trimming took 5 bases from V and 3 from J, leaving 14 bases between them. The CDR3 loop spans 15 amino acids. Germline V gene lookup returns CDR1 MNHNS and CDR2 SASEGT.